This passage covers 30 T cell receptor beta chains from one sample sequenced in a study of blood T cell repertoires in COVID-19. Profiled with immunoSEQ multiplex PCR; TCRdb holds only in-frame clones, not every one. The sample yields 65,000 or so clones, 76% seen once. Sequencing input: peripheral blood. These receptor sequences come from a woman aged 45-65 years with active or convalescent COVID-19.

V and J are TRBV12-3 or TRBV12-4 and TRBJ2-7, with D uncertain. Trimming took off 4 bases at V and 3 bases at J, with 4 bases between the two ends. This CDR3 has 11 amino acids. CDR3 DNA sequence: TGTGCCAGCAGTTCCCACTACGAGCAGTACTTC. It is translated as CASSSHYEQYF.

This clone has a single count. V and J are TRBV3-1 (or the pseudogene TRBV3-2) and TRBJ2-3, with D possibly being TRBD2 (6 bases). Trimming shortened V by 0 bases and J by 3 bases, and 13 bases separated the two germline ends. CDR1 is LGHDT and CDR2 is YNNKEL in the germline V gene (reference sequence). The CDR3 length is 16 residues. The DNA of the CDR3 is TGTGCCAGCAGCCAAGATGCGTCGGGAGTGACAGATACGCAGTATTTT. Protein product: CASSQDASGVTDTQYF.

This chain connects TRBV15 to TRBJ1-2; TRBD1 matches at 7 bases. The V gene end was trimmed by 3 bases and the J gene end by 2 bases; junction bases not matched to a gene: 3. Germline lookup yields CDR1 LNHNV and CDR2 YYDKDF (reference sequence). The CDR3 is 14 residues long. The CDR3 sequence is CATSSHRGNYGYTF. The CDR3 nucleotides read TGTGCCACCAGCAGCCACAGGGGAAACTATGGCTACACCTTC.

The rearrangement uses TRBV6-2 or TRBV6-3 and TRBJ1-4; D perhaps matches TRBD1 (5 bases). Germline V CDR1 and CDR2: MNHEY, SVGEGT. This CDR3 contains 16 residues. The V and J ends lost 2 bases and 8 bases respectively, with 18 bases between them. The CDR3 sequence: CASSYGPGGPEEKLFF. The CDR3 bases are TGTGCCAGCAGTTACGGACCCGGGGGACCTGAAGAAAAACTGTTTTTT.

The rearrangement joins TRBV2 to TRBJ1-1; D perhaps matches TRBD1 (5 bases). CDR1 is SNHLY and CDR2 is FYNNEI in the germline V gene. Trimming shortened V by 0 bases and J by 8 bases, and 7 bases separated the two germline ends. The length of the CDR3 is 12 residues. CDR3 nucleotide sequence: TGTGCCAGCAGTGAAGCGGGGGGGGAAGCTTTCTTT. The encoded protein is CASSEAGGEAFF.

This clone was seen repeatedly, ten times or more. This chain joins TRBV19 and TRBJ1-1, with D unclear. There are 14 residues in the CDR3. Germline CDR1 and CDR2: LNHDA and SQIVND (reference sequence). Trimming shortened V by 5 bases and J by 0 bases, and 10 bases separated the two germline ends. CDR3 bases: TGTGCCAGTAGTGCCACTGACATGAACACTGAAGCTTTCTTT. This sequence encodes CASSATDMNTEAFF.

V usage is TRBV25-1 and J usage is TRBJ2-5, with 8 nucleotides matching TRBD2. In germline, CDR1 is MGHDK, CDR2 SYGVNS. Germline trimming cut 4 bases from V and 8 bases from J; bases unmatched to any gene: 15. This CDR3 comprises 16 residues. DNA for the CDR3: TGTGCCAGCAGTGGATCACTTGGCCACGGGGGGGAAACCCAGTACTTC. It translates to CASSGSLGHGGETQYF.

V is TRBV11-2 and J is TRBJ1-6; TRBD1 is a possible D gene (5 bases). Germline V lookup: CDR1 SGHAT, CDR2 FQNNGV. Trimming took off 1 base at V and 9 bases at J, with 10 bases between the two ends. This CDR3 has 14 residues. This CDR3 is CASSLVGDSSPLHF. The CDR3 bases are TGTGCCAGCAGCTTAGTAGGGGATAGTTCACCCCTCCACTTT.

V gene TRBV12-3 or TRBV12-4 combines with J gene TRBJ1-2; D not certain. V lost 5 bases and J 0 bases, leaving 4 bases between the germline ends. CDR3 length equals 12 residues. This CDR3 is CASSPTNYGYTF. The DNA of the CDR3 is TGTGCCAGCAGTCCCACTAACTATGGCTACACCTTC.

The genes are TRBV27 and TRBJ2-5; D is perhaps TRBD2 (6 bases). Germline V gene lookup returns CDR1 MNHEY and CDR2 SMNVEV (reference sequence). CDR3 length: 14 residues. Trimming pared 5 bases from V and 4 bases from J, leaving 14 bases between. Here the CDR3 reads CASSPRDSVETQYF. CDR3 nucleotides: TGTGCCAGCAGTCCGCGGGACTCGGTAGAGACCCAGTACTTC.

V usage is TRBV10-3 and J usage is TRBJ1-1; 11 nucleotides match TRBD1. CDR3 length: 15 residues. Germline CDR1 and CDR2: ENHRY and SYGVKD. V shed 2 bases and J 5 bases; nucleotides not matched to a gene: 4. The CDR3 loop reads CAISEGQGARTEAFF. The CDR3, as DNA: TGTGCCATCAGTGAGGGACAGGGGGCAAGGACTGAAGCTTTCTTT.

This chain connects TRBV7-2 to TRBJ1-2; maybe TRBD1 (5 bases). This CDR3 has 14 amino acids. Germline CDR1 and CDR2: SGHTA and FQGNSA. The V and J ends lost 4 bases and 5 bases respectively, with 14 bases between them. For the CDR3, the DNA is TGTGCCAGCAGCTGGGGTGGGGCAGGGTATGGCTACACCTTC. It codes for CASSWGGAGYGYTF.

A few counts support this clone. V and J are TRBV5-4 and TRBJ2-7; 10 bases agree with TRBD2. V shed 0 bases, J shed 5 bases, and the junction held 5 bases outside the gene matches. This CDR3 spans 15 amino acids. Germline CDR1 SGHNT, CDR2 YYREEE (reference sequence). The CDR3 nucleotides read TGTGCCAGCAGCTTGGGACTAGCGGGTCGGGACGAGCAGTACTTC. Protein: CASSLGLAGRDEQYF.

This clone is termed medium-sized. The chain combines TRBV2 with TRBJ2-1, with D uncertain. The ends were cut back, 4 bases at V and 6 bases at J, with 4 bases in the middle. Looked up from germline, CDR1 is SNHLY and CDR2 is FYNNEI. CDR3 size: 11 residues. The DNA of the CDR3 is TGTGCCAGCAGTGTATTCAATGAGCAGTTCTTC. It codes for CASSVFNEQFF.

The chain couples TRBV15 to TRBJ2-7, with D perhaps TRBD1 (5 bases). Trimming cost V 0 bases and J 6 bases, with 12 bases left between them. Per germline, CDR1 LNHNV and CDR2 YYDKDF (reference sequence). This CDR3 spans 14 amino acids. In DNA, the CDR3 is TGTGCCACCAGCAGAGATCAGGGTAGGTTCGAGCAGTACTTC. Amino acids: CATSRDQGRFEQYF.

Turning to this clone: It is unclear where the CDR3 begins or ends on the DNA, so no DNA is shown, and the CDR3 is as TCRdb lists it. The chain couples TRBV21-1 to TRBJ2-2; TRBD2 reflects the table's D call only, with no check against the DNA. TRBV21-1 is classified as a pseudogene. The CDR3 is 19 residues long, ends included. This CDR3 reads CASSKVASGSLSNTGELFF.

The gene calls are TRBV27 and TRBJ2-7; 7 bases align to TRBD2. V shed 5 bases, J shed 0 bases, and the junction held 4 bases outside the gene matches. The CDR3 has 14 residues. Germline V gene sequence: CDR1 MNHEY, CDR2 SMNVEV (reference sequence). The CDR3 region is CASSRSGVSYEQYF. The CDR3 DNA follows: TGTGCCAGCAGTCGGAGCGGGGTCTCCTACGAGCAGTACTTC.

CDR3 coding DNA: TGTGCCAGCAGTGAATCGCTGGCAGGGGGCGGGTACGAGCAGTACTTC. Translating gives CASSESLAGGGYEQYF. The chain employs TRBV25-1 and TRBJ2-7, with TRBD1 matching over 8 bases. Germline loops: CDR1 MGHDK, CDR2 SYGVNS. This CDR3 has 16 amino acids. Trimming removed 1 base from V and 4 bases from J; junction bases left unmatched: 9.

This rearrangement joins TRBV19 to TRBJ2-1; 10 bases are shared with TRBD2. Germline CDR1 LNHDA, CDR2 SQIVND (reference sequence). The CDR3 is made up of 16 amino acids. The V and J ends lost 1 base and 5 bases, in that order; junction bases with no gene match: 5. CDR3 coding DNA: TGTGCCAGTAGTATAGGGAGCGGGAGGGCCCACAATGAGCAGTTCTTC. Translating it yields CASSIGSGRAHNEQFF.

This chain uses TRBV6-5 with TRBJ1-5, with D perhaps matching TRBD1 (5 bases). V gave up 6 bases and J gave up 11 bases, with 11 bases separating them. The germline V gene has CDR1 MNHEY and CDR2 SVGAGI. The CDR3 totals 11 residues. CDR3 residues: CASRIRGAQHF. The CDR3, as DNA: TGTGCCAGCAGGATACGGGGGGCCCAGCATTTT.

The CDR3 coding sequence is TGTGCCAGCAGCCAGACCGGGAGGGAGCAGTACTTC. It encodes CASSQTGREQYF. The chain employs TRBV3-1 (or the pseudogene TRBV3-2) and TRBJ2-7; 7 bases are a match to TRBD2. CDR3 size: 12 residues. CDR1 LGHDT and CDR2 YNNKEL come from the germline V gene (reference sequence). V was clipped by 3 bases and J by 7 bases; unmatched bases: 3.

The J gene is TRBJ2-5, the V gene TRBV4-2, with 10 bases fitting TRBD2. This CDR3 has 16 residues. CDR1 is LGHNA and CDR2 is YNFKEQ in the germline V gene. V gave up 4 bases and J gave up 3 bases; unmatched junction bases: 8. DNA for the CDR3: TGTGCCAGCAGCCCTAGGACTAGCGGTGGGGAAGAGACCCAGTACTTC. Protein product: CASSPRTSGGEETQYF.

This clone was counted a single time. The CDR3 nucleotides are TGTGCCAGCAGTTACGTCGGCAGGGGGCGAGTAGGGTCCGGGGAGCTGTTTTTT. This translates into CASSYVGRGRVGSGELFF. The genes are TRBV6-2 or TRBV6-3 and TRBJ2-2; 8 bases agree with TRBD1. This CDR3 has 18 amino acids. The trim removed 2 bases at V and 6 bases at J, leaving 14 bases unmatched. CDR1 and CDR2 from the germline V gene are MNHEY and SVGEGT.

This chain joins TRBV2 and TRBJ1-2, with a possible D match to TRBD1 (5 bases). The germline CDR1 and CDR2 sequences are SNHLY and FYNNEI. Between the trimmed V and J ends, which lost 8 bases and 2 bases, there was a span of 15 bases. The CDR3 is 14 residues long. The CDR3 DNA is TGTGCCAGCTCCAGGATCGGGGGAAACTATGGCTACACCTTC. As protein: CASSRIGGNYGYTF.

CDR3 DNA sequence: TGTGCCAGCAGCGTAGCCGGACTAGCCTCCTACAATGAGCAGTTCTTC. It specifies CASSVAGLASYNEQFF. J is TRBJ2-1 and V is TRBV9, with 8 nucleotides matching TRBD2. V lost 0 bases and J lost 0; bases outside the gene matches: 2. CDR3 length equals 16 residues. Germline V gives CDR1 SGDLS, CDR2 YYNGEE.

The chain carries TRBV5-4 and TRBJ2-5; perhaps TRBD1 as D (6 bases). Germline assignment: CDR1 SGHNT and CDR2 YYREEE (reference sequence). The CDR3 is 17 residues long. V was shortened by 4 bases and J by 7 bases, with 26 bases between the two germline ends. The chain's CDR3 is CASSRGGVVAMTRTQYF. CDR3 in DNA: TGTGCCAGCAGCCGAGGGGGAGTAGTAGCAATGACTCGGACCCAGTACTTC.

CDR3 sequence (DNA): TGTGCCAGCTCACCCGCTGGAAACACCATATATTTT. The encoded protein is CASSPAGNTIYF. The V call is TRBV18, the J call TRBJ1-3; no clear D gene. CDR1 and CDR2 from the germline V gene are KGHSH and LQKENI. This CDR3 is built from 12 residues. V was shortened by 3 bases and J by 2 bases, with 2 bases between the two germline ends. The full variable domain, completed using reference TRBV18 and TRBJ1-3, is NAGVMQNPRHLVRRRGQEARLRCSPMKGHSHVYWYRQLPEEGLKFMVYLQKENIIDESGMPKERFSAEFPKEGPSILRIQQVVRGDSAAYFCASSPAGNTIYFGEGSWLTVV.

This clone was seen a handful of times. V usage is TRBV6-5 and J usage is TRBJ1-2, with D uncertain. The CDR3 sequence is 14 residues long. Germline CDR1 and CDR2: MNHEY and SVGAGI. Trimming stripped 5 bases from V and 7 bases from J, with 17 bases between. CDR3 amino acids: CASSPSPVSAGYTF. The CDR3 DNA sequence: TGTGCCAGCAGTCCTTCCCCCGTGAGCGCTGGCTACACCTTC.

The V call is TRBV7-2, the J call TRBJ1-1; TRBD1 aligns across 8 bases. Germline trimming cut 1 base from V and 5 bases from J; bases unmatched to any gene: 6. CDR3 size: 15 residues. CDR1 and CDR2 from the germline V gene are SGHTA and FQGNSA. CDR3 in DNA: TGTGCCAGCAGCTTAGTAGGACAGGGTAGAACTGAAGCTTTCTTT. The encoded protein is CASSLVGQGRTEAFF.

The chain couples TRBV7-2 to TRBJ2-3; TRBD2 matches at 9 bases. CDR1 and CDR2 (germline): SGHTA, FQGNSA. After removal of 5 bases from V and 3 bases from J, the junction contained 6 bases not matched to a gene. CDR3 length equals 15 residues. The CDR3 protein is CASSGGLAGTDTQYF. CDR3 in DNA: TGTGCCAGCAGCGGCGGGCTAGCGGGAACAGATACGCAGTATTTT.